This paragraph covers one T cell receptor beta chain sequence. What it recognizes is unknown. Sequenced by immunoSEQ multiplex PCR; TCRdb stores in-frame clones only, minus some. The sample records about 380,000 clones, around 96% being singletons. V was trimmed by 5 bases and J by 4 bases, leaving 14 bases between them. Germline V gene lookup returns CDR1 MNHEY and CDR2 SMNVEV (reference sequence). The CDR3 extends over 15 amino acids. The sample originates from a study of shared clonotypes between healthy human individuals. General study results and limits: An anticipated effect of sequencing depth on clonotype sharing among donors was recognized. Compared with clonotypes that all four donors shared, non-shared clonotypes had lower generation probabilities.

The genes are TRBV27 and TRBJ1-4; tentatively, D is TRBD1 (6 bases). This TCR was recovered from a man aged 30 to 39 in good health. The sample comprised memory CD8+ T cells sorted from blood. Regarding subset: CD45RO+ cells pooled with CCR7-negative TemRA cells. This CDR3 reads CASSLKGVGNEKLFF. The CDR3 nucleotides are TGTGCCAGCAGTCTCAAGGGGGTGGGTAATGAAAAACTGTTTTTT.